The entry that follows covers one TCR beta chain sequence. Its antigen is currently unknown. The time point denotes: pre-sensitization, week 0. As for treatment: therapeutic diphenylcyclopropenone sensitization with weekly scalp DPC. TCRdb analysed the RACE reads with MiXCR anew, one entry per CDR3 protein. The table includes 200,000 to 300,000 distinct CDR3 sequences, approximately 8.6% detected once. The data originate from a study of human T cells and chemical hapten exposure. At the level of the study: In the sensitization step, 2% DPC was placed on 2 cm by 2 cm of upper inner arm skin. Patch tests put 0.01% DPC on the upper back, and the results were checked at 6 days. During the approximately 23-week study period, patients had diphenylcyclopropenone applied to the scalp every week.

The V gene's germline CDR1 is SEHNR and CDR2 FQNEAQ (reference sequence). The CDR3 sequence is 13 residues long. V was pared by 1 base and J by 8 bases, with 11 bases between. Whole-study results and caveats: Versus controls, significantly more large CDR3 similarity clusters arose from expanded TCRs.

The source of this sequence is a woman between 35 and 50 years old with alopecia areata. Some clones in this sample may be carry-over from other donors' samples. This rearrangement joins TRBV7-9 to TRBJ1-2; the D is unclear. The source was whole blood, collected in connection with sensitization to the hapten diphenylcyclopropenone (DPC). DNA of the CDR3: TGTGCCAGCAGCTTAGATGGCTTCCAAGGCTACACCTTC. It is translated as CASSLDGFQGYTF.